The sequence of this T cell receptor (beta chain) was determined in a study of post-analysis software for immune sequencing data. A word on this clonotype: The antigen is unknown.

Points from the study as a whole: Roughly 5 TRBV segments, including TRBV5-6, TRBV5-1 and TRBV20-1, were more frequent in patients than controls. Under F measure analysis, samples from one preparation batch co-clustered strongly. For normalized Chao1 diversity, multiple sclerosis patients scored significantly lower than controls did.

Carried by the TCR beta cDNA libraries were unique molecular identifiers. TCRdb redid the calling of the PCR reads with MiXCR, one entry per CDR3 protein. The table records roughly 670,000 distinct CDR3 sequences, roughly three fifths of them present only once. From germline, CDR1 is MRHNA and CDR2 SNTAGT. V lost 0 bases to trimming and J lost 10 bases; unmatched junction nucleotides: 10. The length of the CDR3 is 16 residues. What was sequenced was blood. This rearrangement joins TRBV6-4 to TRBJ2-1; 9 nucleotides match TRBD2. The receptor comes from a girl aged 2-10 years with multiple sclerosis. The CDR3 nucleotides are TGTGCCAGCAGTGACTCGGCTAGCGGGGCTTGTTGGGAGCAGTTCTTC. It is translated as CASSDSASGACWEQFF.